Below, one T cell receptor beta chain is given with its context. As yet, its antigen is unknown. Each donor was nominally healthy when sampled (though unrecorded immune exposures were likely). This entry is derived from a study of cytomegalovirus exposure and HLA in healthy donors. Study-level background: In terms of ancestry, the Caucasian-associated cluster contained 80% to 90% of the approximately 420 genotyped donors.

Whole-study findings and limits: As a later analysis revealed, most CMV-associated TCR beta chains appeared HLA-restricted. Common viral pathogens seemed, in a later analysis, to connect with several of the most significant clusters.

Vbeta (60) and Jbeta (13) primers were used in the PCR. TCRdb's copy holds only in-frame clones and misses some; the assay was immunoSEQ multiplex PCR. The data hold under 150,000 clones, with about 81% observed a single time. Germline V CDR1 and CDR2: SGDLS, YYNGEE. The V end was cut by 1 base, the J end by 6 bases, with 15 bases between. The CDR3 spans 15 residues. The rearrangement joins TRBV9 to TRBJ2-3; D unclear. The source is a woman in her forties or fifties in good health and CMV-seropositive. The sequencing sample was made of PBMCs. DNA for the CDR3: TGTGCCAGCAGCGTAAAATTTACCTCTCAGGATACGCAGTATTTT. Translation gives CASSVKFTSQDTQYF.